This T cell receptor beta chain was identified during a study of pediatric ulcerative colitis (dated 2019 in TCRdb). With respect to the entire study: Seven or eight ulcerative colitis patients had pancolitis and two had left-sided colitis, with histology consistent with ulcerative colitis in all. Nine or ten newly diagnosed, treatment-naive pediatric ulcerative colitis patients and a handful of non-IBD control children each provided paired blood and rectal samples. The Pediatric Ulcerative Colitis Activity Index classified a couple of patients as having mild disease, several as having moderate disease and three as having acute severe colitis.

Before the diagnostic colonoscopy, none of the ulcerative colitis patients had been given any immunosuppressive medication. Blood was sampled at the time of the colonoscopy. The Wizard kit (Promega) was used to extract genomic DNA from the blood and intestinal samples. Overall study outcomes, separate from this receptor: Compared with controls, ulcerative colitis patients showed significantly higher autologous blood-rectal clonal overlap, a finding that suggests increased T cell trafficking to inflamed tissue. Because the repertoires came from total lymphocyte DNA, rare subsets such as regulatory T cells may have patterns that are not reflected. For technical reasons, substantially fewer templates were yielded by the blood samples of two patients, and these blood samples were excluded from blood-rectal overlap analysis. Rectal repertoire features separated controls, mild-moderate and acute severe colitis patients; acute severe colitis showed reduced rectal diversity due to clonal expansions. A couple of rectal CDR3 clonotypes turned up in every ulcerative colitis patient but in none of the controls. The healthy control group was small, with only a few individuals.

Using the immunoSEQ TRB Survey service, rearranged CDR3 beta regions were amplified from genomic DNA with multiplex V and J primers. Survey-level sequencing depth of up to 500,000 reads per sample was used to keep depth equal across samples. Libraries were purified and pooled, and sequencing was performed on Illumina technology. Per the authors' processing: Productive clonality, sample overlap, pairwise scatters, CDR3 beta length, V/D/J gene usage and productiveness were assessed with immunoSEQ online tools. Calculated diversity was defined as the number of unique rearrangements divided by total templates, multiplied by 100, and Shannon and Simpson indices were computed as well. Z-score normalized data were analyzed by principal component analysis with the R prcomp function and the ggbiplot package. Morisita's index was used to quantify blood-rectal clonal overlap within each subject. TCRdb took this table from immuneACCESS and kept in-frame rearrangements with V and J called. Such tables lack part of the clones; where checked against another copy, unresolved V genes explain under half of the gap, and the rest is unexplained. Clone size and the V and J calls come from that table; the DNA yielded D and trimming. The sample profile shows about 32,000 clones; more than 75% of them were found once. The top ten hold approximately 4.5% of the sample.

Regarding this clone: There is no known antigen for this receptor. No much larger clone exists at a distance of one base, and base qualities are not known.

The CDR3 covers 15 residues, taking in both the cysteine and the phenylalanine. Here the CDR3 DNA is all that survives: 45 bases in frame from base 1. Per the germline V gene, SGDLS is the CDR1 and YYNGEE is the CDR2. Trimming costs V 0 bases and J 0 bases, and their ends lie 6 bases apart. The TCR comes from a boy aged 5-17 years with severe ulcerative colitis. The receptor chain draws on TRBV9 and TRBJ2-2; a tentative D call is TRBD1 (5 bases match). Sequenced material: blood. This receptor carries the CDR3 CASSVGGTNTGELFF. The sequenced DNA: TGTGCCAGCAGCGTAGGGGGCACGAACACCGGGGAGCTGTTTTTT.